These T cell receptor beta chains were read from a single sample in a study of PD-1 blockade in classical Hodgkin lymphoma. This table comes from immunoSEQ multiplex PCR, and its TCRdb copy is limited to in-frame clones, with some not included. The sample contains under 15,000 clones, roughly 80% of which appear only once. The sample here was peripheral blood mononuclear cells (PBMCs), taken at baseline. The source is a human donor with classical Hodgkin lymphoma. CDR3s leave out the opening cysteine and the closing phenylalanine or tryptophan.

>TRBV5-8|TRBJ2-7
ASSLTSGTDEQY
>TRBV7-9|TRBJ2-1
ASTITNEQF
>TRBV7-2|TRBJ2-7
ASSLVLVGVGQNYEQY
>TRBV4-1|TRBJ2-2
ASSQAAGSNTGELF
>TRBV28|TRBJ1-5
ASRGPSQPQH
>TRBV30|TRBJ2-2
AWSDYPNTGELF
>TRBV27|TRBJ2-5
ASSRGGLQETQY
>TRBV5-1|TRBJ2-7
ASSRDRDYEQY
>TRBV11-2|TRBJ1-2
ASSLDAGDGYT
>TRBV27|TRBJ2-7
ASSLGSGGYYEQY
>TRBV29-1|TRBJ1-2
SGLGRYGYT
>TRBV10-3|TRBJ1-3
AISEWSGSGNTIY
>TRBV5-1|TRBJ2-2
ASSLIRPGANTGELF
>TRBV25-1|TRBJ1-1
ASSDLNTEAF
>TRBV28|TRBJ2-3
ASSFPGATGRTDTQY
>TRBV9|TRBJ2-1
ASSVEATNEQF
>TRBV6-5|TRBJ1-1
ASSYAGTANTEAF
>TRBV6-1|TRBJ2-1
ASSEEAHNEQF
>TRBV5-1|TRBJ1-4
ASSPRQYSDKSEKLF
>TRBV18|TRBJ2-7
ASSPRDSVYEQY
>TRBV6-7|TRBJ2-3
ASRRGDTQY